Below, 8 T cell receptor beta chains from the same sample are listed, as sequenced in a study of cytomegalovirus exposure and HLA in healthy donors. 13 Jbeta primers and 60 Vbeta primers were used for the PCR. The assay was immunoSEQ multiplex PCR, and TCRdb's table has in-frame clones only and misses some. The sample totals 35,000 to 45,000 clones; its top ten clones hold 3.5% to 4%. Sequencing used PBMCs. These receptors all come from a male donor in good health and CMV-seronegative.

CDR3 in amino acids: CASSPQRQLNQPQHF. The DNA of the CDR3 is TGTGCCAGCAGTCCCCAGCGACAGTTAAATCAGCCCCAGCATTTT. The genes are TRBV2 and TRBJ1-5; D is possibly TRBD1 (5 bases). V was cut by 5 bases and J by 4 bases, with 15 bases left in between. This CDR3 contains 15 residues. Germline loops: CDR1 SNHLY, CDR2 FYNNEI.

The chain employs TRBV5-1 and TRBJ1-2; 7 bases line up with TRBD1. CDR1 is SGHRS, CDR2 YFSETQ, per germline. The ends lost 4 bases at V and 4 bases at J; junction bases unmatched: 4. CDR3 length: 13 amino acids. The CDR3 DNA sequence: TGCGCCAGCAGCGCAGACAGGGTCTATGGCTACACCTTC. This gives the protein CASSADRVYGYTF.

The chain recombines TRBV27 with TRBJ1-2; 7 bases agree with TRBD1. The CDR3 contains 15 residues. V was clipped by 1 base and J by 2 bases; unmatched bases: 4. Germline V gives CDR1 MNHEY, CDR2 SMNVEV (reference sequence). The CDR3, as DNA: TGTGCCAGCAGTTTATGGGGGACAGTGAACTATGGCTACACCTTC. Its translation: CASSLWGTVNYGYTF.

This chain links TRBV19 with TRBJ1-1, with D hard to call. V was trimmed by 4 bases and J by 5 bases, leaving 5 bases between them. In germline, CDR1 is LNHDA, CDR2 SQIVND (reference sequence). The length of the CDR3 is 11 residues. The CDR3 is CASSRRTEAFF. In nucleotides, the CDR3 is TGTGCCAGTAGTAGGAGAACTGAAGCTTTCTTT.

As DNA, the CDR3 is TGTGCCAGCAGTTACTCTTTTAACTTCCAAGAGACCCAGTACTTC. Its translation is CASSYSFNFQETQYF. The chain has TRBV6-5 and TRBJ2-5; D ambiguous. The V gene lost 0 bases and the J gene lost 1 base, with 9 bases spanning the gap. Germline V gene data show CDR1 as MNHEY and CDR2 as SVGAGI. The CDR3 is made up of 15 amino acids.

CDR3 DNA sequence: TGTGCCAGCACCCAGGGTTGGGGGGGCAGCTATGGCTACACCTTC. It is translated as CASTQGWGGSYGYTF. The rearrangement uses TRBV2 and TRBJ1-2; a possible D gene is TRBD1 (6 bases). This CDR3 is 15 amino acids long. CDR1 SNHLY and CDR2 FYNNEI come from the germline V gene. Trimming cost V 7 bases and J 4 bases, with 19 bases left between them.

CDR3 sequence (DNA): TGTGCCATCGCAGGGGCGGCTAACTATGGCTACACCTTC. Encoded protein: CAIAGAANYGYTF. V is TRBV10-3 and J is TRBJ1-2, with a tentative D call TRBD1 (6 bases). In germline, CDR1 is ENHRY, CDR2 SYGVKD. This CDR3 has 13 amino acids. V dropped 8 bases and J dropped 0 bases, with 10 bases sitting between them.

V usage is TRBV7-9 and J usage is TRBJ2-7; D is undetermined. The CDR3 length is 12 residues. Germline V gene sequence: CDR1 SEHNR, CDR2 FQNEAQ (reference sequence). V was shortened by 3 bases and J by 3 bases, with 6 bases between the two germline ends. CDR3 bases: TGTGCCAGCAGCTTTCTCGGCTACGAGCAGTACTTC. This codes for CASSFLGYEQYF.